The 9 T cell receptor beta chains given below trace back to one sample, sequenced in a study of T cells in Graves' hyperthyroidism and ophthalmopathy. Researchers amplified the TCR beta CDR3 regions from RNA transcripts. With the HTBI primer set, the TCR CDR3 went through a first round of RT-PCR. TCRdb re-derived calls from the multiplex PCR reads in MiXCR, one entry per CDR3 protein. The repertoire holds about 640,000 distinct CDR3 sequences, about a fifth seen once, with around a third in the top ten. Sequenced sample: blood. The receptors come from a man aged 25-40 years with Graves' ophthalmopathy.

There are a few counts of this clonotype. V is TRBV27 and J is TRBJ1-2; possibly TRBD1 for D (6 bases). Germline loops: CDR1 MNHEY, CDR2 SMNVEV (reference sequence). The CDR3 covers 13 residues. Trimming removed 2 bases at V and 8 bases at J, with 12 bases between. CDR3 bases: TGTGCCAGCAGTTTAAACAGGGCGGGGGGCTACACCTTC. As protein: CASSLNRAGGYTF.

As concerns this clonotype: A read error may be the cause here, since a much bigger clone is one base away. The chain recombines TRBV3-1 with TRBJ2-1, with D unclear. Deletions cut 2 bases from V and 8 bases from J, with 4 bases between. This CDR3 has 11 residues. Germline CDR1 is LGHDT and CDR2 is YNNKEL (reference sequence). Here the CDR3 reads CASSQMDEQFF. In nucleotides, the CDR3 is TGTGCCAGCAGCCAAATGGATGAGCAGTTCTTC.

There are many counts of this clonotype. The chain couples TRBV7-2 to TRBJ1-1; tentative D call: TRBD1 (6 bases). The CDR3 runs 14 residues. The V gene's germline CDR1 is SGHTA and CDR2 FQGNSA. V was shortened by 1 base and J by 4 bases, with 10 bases between the two germline ends. The CDR3 region has the DNA TGTGCCAGCAGCTTAGGGGGGCGCTTCACTGAAGCTTTCTTT. Its protein product is CASSLGGRFTEAFF.

The rearrangement uses TRBV7-3 and TRBJ2-1; 7 positions agree with TRBD1. CDR1 and CDR2 from the germline V gene are SGHTA and FQGTGA. The CDR3 is 13 residues long. The ends lost 5 bases at V and 5 bases at J; junction bases unmatched: 3. CDR3 protein: CASSKGANNEQFF. The CDR3 coding sequence is TGTGCCAGCAGCAAGGGGGCAAACAATGAGCAGTTCTTC.

A remark on this clonotype: This may be a read error, as it is one base from a much larger clone. The chain has TRBV3-1 and TRBJ1-3; D perhaps matches TRBD1 (5 bases). CDR1 and CDR2 (germline): LGHDT, YNNKEL (reference sequence). Trimming stripped 1 base from V and 0 bases from J, with 7 bases between. The CDR3 sequence is 15 residues long. The CDR3 DNA is TGTGCCAGCAGCCAAGGACAGAACTCTGGAAACACCATATATTTT. It yields the protein CASSQGQNSGNTIYF.

Only a few counts were recorded for this clonotype. This sequence joins TRBV7-8 and TRBJ1-1; 7 nucleotides match TRBD1. Germline V CDR1 and CDR2: SGHVS, FQNEAQ. This CDR3 region has 12 residues. With 5 bases clipped from V and 13 bases from J, the junction kept 10 bases outside the gene matches. CDR3 sequence: CASSGDSQKGFF. The CDR3 DNA reads as TGTGCCAGCAGCGGGGACAGCCAAAAAGGTTTCTTT.

J is TRBJ2-3 and V is TRBV28; TRBD1 is a possible D gene (5 bases). The CDR3 covers 12 residues. Trimming cost V 6 bases and J 5 bases, with 9 bases left between them. CDR1 is MDHEN and CDR2 is SYDVKM in the germline V gene. The CDR3: CASSARVDTQYF. In nucleotides, the CDR3 is TGTGCCAGCAGCGCCAGGGTAGATACGCAGTATTTT.

The table lists this clonotype with many counts. The genes are TRBV2 and TRBJ2-5; D unresolved. Trimming removed 6 bases at V and 3 bases at J, with 11 bases between. The CDR3 covers 13 residues. Germline V gene data show CDR1 as SNHLY and CDR2 as FYNNEI. The CDR3 DNA follows: TGTGCCAGCAGGCTTTGGATCGAAGAGACCCAGTACTTC. This codes for CASRLWIEETQYF.

The genes are TRBV6-1 and TRBJ2-7; tentatively, D is TRBD1 (6 bases). Deletions cut 6 bases from V and 4 bases from J, with 22 bases between. From germline, CDR1 is MNHNS and CDR2 SASEGT. The CDR3 runs to 16 residues. CDR3 in DNA: TGTGCCAGCAGAGTTGGGGCGACAGGACCATTTTACGAGCAGTACTTC. It translates to CASRVGATGPFYEQYF.